A single sample is the source of the 20 T cell receptor beta chains below, sequenced in a study of CD8+ T cells in alopecia areata. Reverse transcription of extracted RNA yielded cDNA, which provided the sequencing template. The protocol was immunoSEQ multiplex PCR, while the TCRdb copy is restricted to in-frame clones and leaves out a portion. Of roughly 98,000 clones in the sample, under 70% are singletons; the top ten hold roughly a sixth. The treatment here: oral pan-JAK inhibitor, 5-10 mg twice daily. The sample was CD8+ T cells sorted from blood, taken at week 4, from a patient treated with tofacitinib. The source is a human donor with alopecia areata.

This chain uses TRBV27 with TRBJ2-7, with D possibly TRBD1 on 6 matching bases. This CDR3 contains 12 residues. V was shortened by 5 bases and J by 3 bases, with 8 bases between the two germline ends. Germline V gives CDR1 MNHEY, CDR2 SMNVEV (reference sequence). The CDR3 DNA reads as TGTGCCAGCAGTCCGACAGGCTACGAGCAGTACTTC. This translates into CASSPTGYEQYF.

This clone came up once. J is TRBJ1-1 and V is TRBV23-1, with D possibly matching TRBD1 (6 bases). TRBV23-1 is an ORF, with its function uncertain. The CDR3 runs to 13 residues. Trimming removed 5 bases from V and 5 bases from J, with 12 bases in between. DNA for the CDR3: TGCGCCAGCAGTTACAGGGTTAGAACTGAAGCTTTCTTT. This sequence encodes CASSYRVRTEAFF.

The chain combines TRBV5-6 with TRBJ2-3; D gene ambiguous. The CDR3 runs to 12 residues. The V end was cut by 0 bases, the J end by 6 bases, with 5 bases between. Germline values: CDR1 SGHDT, CDR2 YYEEEE. CDR3 sequence (DNA): TGTGCCAGCAGCTTGGTGTCGGATACGCAGTATTTT. Amino acid sequence: CASSLVSDTQYF.

The chain joins TRBV29-1 to TRBJ1-1; D is unclear. Trimming left V 7 bases short and J 2 bases short, with 8 bases between. Germline assignment: CDR1 SQVTM and CDR2 ANQGSEA. This CDR3 region has 11 residues. The CDR3 region is CSGSRNTEAFF. Written as DNA, the CDR3 is TGCAGCGGATCACGCAACACTGAAGCTTTCTTT.

The chain uses TRBV4-1 and TRBJ1-1; D gene ambiguous. V was pared by 0 bases and J by 6 bases, with 8 bases between. Germline V gene data show CDR1 as MGHRA and CDR2 as YSYEKL. This CDR3 contains 13 residues. CDR3 nucleotide sequence: TGCGCCAGCAGCCAAGAAGCCGGCCCTGAAGCTTTCTTT. Encoded protein: CASSQEAGPEAFF.

The chain links TRBV5-1 to TRBJ2-7; unclear D gene. With 0 bases removed from V and 7 bases from J, the gap between germline ends came to 14 bases. Germline loops: CDR1 SGHRS, CDR2 YFSETQ. CDR3 length: 14 residues. CDR3: CASSLAEKVREQYF. The CDR3 nucleotides read TGCGCCAGCAGCTTGGCCGAGAAGGTAAGGGAGCAGTACTTC.

This clone came up a few times. The CDR3 DNA sequence: TGTGCCAGCAGCCCGATGGGAAATGAGCAGTTCTTC. Protein: CASSPMGNEQFF. The chain uses TRBV7-2 and TRBJ2-1; D gene ambiguous. The CDR3 covers 12 residues. In germline, CDR1 is SGHTA, CDR2 FQGNSA. Between the trimmed V and J ends, which lost 5 bases and 7 bases, there was a span of 9 bases.

The chain employs TRBV25-1 and TRBJ2-7; D possibly matches TRBD1 or TRBD2 (5 bases each). The CDR3 spans 18 residues. V lost 4 bases and J lost 9, with 31 bases in between. Germline CDR1 is MGHDK and CDR2 is SYGVNS. The DNA of the CDR3 is TGTGCCAGCAGTGCCACCATACAACTCGACCGGGACCGACTTGGGCAGTACTTC. This codes for CASSATIQLDRDRLGQYF.

V is TRBV6-6 and J is TRBJ2-5, with D possibly matching TRBD2 (5 bases). Looked up from germline, CDR1 is MNHNY and CDR2 is SVGAGI (reference sequence). This CDR3 spans 13 amino acids. Trimming stripped 5 bases from V and 4 bases from J, with 11 bases between. The CDR3 sequence: CASSTRRTETQYF. As DNA, the CDR3 is TGTGCCAGCAGTACTAGGAGGACAGAGACCCAGTACTTC.

CDR3 in amino acids: CATRDRDTYEQYF. The CDR3 DNA reads TGTGCCACCCGGGACAGGGACACCTACGAGCAGTACTTC. The rearrangement uses TRBV19 and TRBJ2-7; TRBD1 agrees at 9 bases. The CDR3 has 13 amino acids. The germline V gene encodes CDR1 LNHDA and CDR2 SQIVND (reference sequence). V was pared by 10 bases and J by 2 bases, with 6 bases of the junction left unmatched.

J is TRBJ2-6 and V is TRBV7-9; D remains ambiguous. The CDR3 covers 16 residues. Germline-derived CDR1 and CDR2 are SEHNR and FQNEAQ (reference sequence). The V and J ends lost 5 bases and 0 bases respectively, with 11 bases between them. For the CDR3, the DNA is TGTGCCAGCAGCCTCGGACGGGTCTCTGGGGCCAACGTCCTGACTTTC. Protein sequence: CASSLGRVSGANVLTF.

The rearrangement uses TRBV11-2 and TRBJ2-5, with TRBD2 matching 12 bases. V dropped 3 bases and J dropped 4; count of bases not matched to a gene: 3. Germline-derived CDR1 and CDR2 are SGHAT and FQNNGV. This CDR3 region has 15 residues. The CDR3 loop is CASSFLAGGRETQYF. CDR3 coding DNA: TGTGCCAGCAGCTTCCTAGCGGGGGGGAGAGAGACCCAGTACTTC.

In this sample, this clone turned up a few times. The rearrangement joins TRBV27 to TRBJ2-2; TRBD1 or TRBD2 may be the D gene (5 bases each). The V gene lost 2 bases and the J gene lost 4 bases, with 5 bases spanning the gap. Germline V gene lookup returns CDR1 MNHEY and CDR2 SMNVEV (reference sequence). This CDR3 has 13 amino acids. In nucleotides, the CDR3 is TGTGCCAGCAGTTTAGGGGGCACCGGGGAGCTGTTTTTT. Translating it yields CASSLGGTGELFF.

The chain links TRBV6-5 to TRBJ1-6; 7 bases align to TRBD1. Germline CDR1 is MNHEY and CDR2 is SVGAGI. The ends lost 5 bases at V and 9 bases at J; junction bases unmatched: 4. The CDR3 is 13 amino acids. CDR3 protein: CASSTGVGSPLHF. In DNA, the CDR3 is TGTGCCAGCAGTACAGGGGTAGGTTCACCCCTCCACTTT.

A note on this clone: The sample holds other DNA sequences that translate to the same CDR3. The chain employs TRBV5-1 and TRBJ2-7; D is undetermined. The CDR3 spans 12 residues. Germline V lookup: CDR1 SGHRS, CDR2 YFSETQ. With 1 base removed from V and 0 bases from J, the gap between germline ends came to 2 bases. Here the CDR3 DNA reads TGCGCCAGCAGCTTGTCCTCCTACGAGCAGTACTTC. It codes for CASSLSSYEQYF. The full variable domain, its missing parts supplied by reference TRBV5-1 and TRBJ2-7, is KAGVTQTPRYLIKTRGQQVTLSCSPISGHRSVSWYQQTPGQGLQFLFEYFSETQRNKGNFPGRFSGRQFSNSRSEMNVSTLELGDSALYLCASSLSSYEQYFGPGTRLTVT.

The chain is built from TRBV7-9 and TRBJ2-7; D gene unclear. Per germline, CDR1 SEHNR and CDR2 FQNEAQ (reference sequence). This CDR3 has 14 residues. V dropped 5 bases and J dropped 3 bases, with 14 bases sitting between them. CDR3: CASSPPGHGYEQYF. CDR3 coding DNA: TGTGCCAGCAGCCCACCGGGCCACGGCTACGAGCAGTACTTC.

The V gene is TRBV30, the J gene TRBJ2-3; 11 positions match TRBD1. Germline CDR1 GTSNPN, CDR2 SVGIG (reference sequence). The CDR3 contains 15 residues. Trimming cost V 0 bases and J 4 bases; bases outside gene matches: 3. The CDR3 region is CAWSVGTGGADTQYF. The CDR3 DNA is TGTGCCTGGAGTGTAGGGACAGGGGGAGCAGATACGCAGTATTTT.

This clone has more than one count but fewer than ten. The CDR3, as DNA: TGTGCCAGCAGCCCATCGGGGCTGGGCAATTACAATGAGCAGTTCTTC. Protein sequence: CASSPSGLGNYNEQFF. V and J are TRBV7-3 and TRBJ2-1, with D perhaps matching TRBD1 or TRBD2 (5 bases each). Germline V CDR1 and CDR2: SGHTA, FQGTGA. V was shortened by 5 bases and J by 4 bases, with 18 bases between the two germline ends. The CDR3 runs to 16 residues.

This rearrangement joins TRBV9 to TRBJ2-5, with D perhaps given as TRBD1 or TRBD2 (5 bases each). V lost 6 bases and J 4 bases, leaving 10 bases between the germline ends. Germline V lookup: CDR1 SGDLS, CDR2 YYNGEE. The CDR3 is made up of 12 amino acids. CDR3 DNA: TGTGCCAGCAACGACGGGGCAGAGACCCAGTACTTC. It codes for CASNDGAETQYF. The variable domain in full, completed from reference TRBV9 and TRBJ2-5, reads DSGVTQTPKHLITATGQRVTLRCSPRSGDLSVYWYQQSLDQGLQFLIQYYNGEERAKGNILERFSAQQFPDLHSELNLSSLELGDSALYFCASNDGAETQYFGPGTRLLVL.

This clone showed up just once. The V and J genes are TRBV30 and TRBJ1-2, with D perhaps TRBD1 (5 bases). Deletions cut 3 bases from V and 8 bases from J, with 13 bases between. The germline V gene has CDR1 GTSNPN and CDR2 SVGIG (reference sequence). There are 12 residues in the CDR3. The CDR3 sequence is CAWRGVREGYTF. The DNA of the CDR3 is TGTGCCTGGAGGGGGGTACGTGAAGGCTACACCTTC.